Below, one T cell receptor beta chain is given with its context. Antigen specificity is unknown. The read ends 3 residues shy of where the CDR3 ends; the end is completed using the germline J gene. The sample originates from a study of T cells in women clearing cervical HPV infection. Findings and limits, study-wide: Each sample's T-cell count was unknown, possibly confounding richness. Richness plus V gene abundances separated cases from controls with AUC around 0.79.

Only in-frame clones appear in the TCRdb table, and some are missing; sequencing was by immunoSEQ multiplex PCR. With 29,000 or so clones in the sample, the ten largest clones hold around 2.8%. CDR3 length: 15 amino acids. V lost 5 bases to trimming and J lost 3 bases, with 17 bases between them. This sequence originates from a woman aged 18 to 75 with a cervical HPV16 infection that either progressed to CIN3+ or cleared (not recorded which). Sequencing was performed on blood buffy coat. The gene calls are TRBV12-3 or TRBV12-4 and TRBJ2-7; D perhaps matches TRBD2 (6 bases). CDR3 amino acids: CASSDTSSGFYEQYF. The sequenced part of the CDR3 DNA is TGTGCCAGCAGTGATACTAGCTCTGGTTTCTACGAG.